The following is a T cell receptor (beta chain) sequence with its context. Germline lookup yields CDR1 LNHDA and CDR2 SQIVND (reference sequence). The CDR3 loop spans 14 amino acids. Germline trimming cut 5 bases from V and 3 bases from J; bases unmatched to any gene: 7. Some clones are missing from TCRdb's copy, which holds only in-frame ones; the method was immunoSEQ multiplex PCR. The sample has tens of thousands of clones, about 90% seen once. These data originate in a study of blood T cell repertoires in COVID-19. Across the whole study: Acute and convalescent COVID-19 specimens originated in the United States, Italy and Spain.

This TCR derives from a human donor in a cohort sampled during active COVID-19. The chain is built from TRBV19 and TRBJ2-7; TRBD2 aligns across 7 bases. The sample consisted of peripheral blood. The CDR3 nucleotides read TGTGCCAGTAGTTTCGGACTAGGAGTCTACGAGCAGTACTTC. Translation gives CASSFGLGVYEQYF.